The 7 T cell receptor beta chains reported below all come from one sample, sequenced in a study of CXCR3-negative and CXCR3-positive naive CD8 T cells. Overall study findings and caveats: Higher TRB CDR3 hydrophobicity marked CXCR3-positive naive cells relative to CXCR3-negative naive cells.

What these receptors recognize is not known. In preparing the TRB cDNA libraries, 5' RACE with UMI labels was used. Using the 5' RACE reads, TCRdb records one entry per CDR3 protein without DNA. The sample data list about 120,000 distinct CDR3 sequences. Sequencing was done on a sample of naive CXCR3+ CD8+ T cells from blood. Subset here: CD45RO-CCR7+CD27+CD95- naive CD8+ T cells expressing CXCR3 (TNR3+). These receptors came from a human donor in good health. Some clones in this sample may be carry-over from other donors' samples.

The chain employs TRBV30 and TRBJ1-2; TCRdb selects TRBD1, and the lack of DNA leaves this call unchecked. This CDR3 spans 15 amino acids. Germline assignment: CDR1 GTSNPN and CDR2 SVGIG (reference sequence). CDR3 protein: CALSGTGAAGDGYTF.

The chain uses TRBV4-3 and TRBJ2-7; TCRdb picks TRBD1, but there is no DNA to check that call. Germline-derived CDR1 and CDR2 are LGHNA and YSLEER. This CDR3 comprises 15 residues. The CDR3 spells CASSLNRDGPYEQYF.

The chain is built from TRBV4-3 and TRBJ2-1; there is no DNA to check the TCRdb D call of TRBD1. Germline V gene lookup returns CDR1 LGHNA and CDR2 YSLEER. The CDR3 contains 15 residues. The CDR3 sequence is CASSQGTASYNEQFF.

The V and J genes are TRBV19 and TRBJ1-1. Per germline, CDR1 LNHDA and CDR2 SQIVND (reference sequence). The CDR3 length is 15 residues. CDR3 sequence reads: CASSILETLGTEAFF. Full variable domain (remainder filled in from reference TRBV19 and TRBJ1-1): DGGITQSPKYLFRKEGQNVTLSCEQNLNHDAMYWYRQDPGQGLRLIYYSQIVNDFQKGDIAEGYSVSREKKESFPLTVTSAQKNPTAFYLCASSILETLGTEAFFGQGTRLTVV.

The rearrangement links TRBV14 to TRBJ2-1; the D call from TCRdb, TRBD1, cannot be confirmed without DNA. The CDR3 length is 18 residues. Germline V gene data show CDR1 as SGHDN and CDR2 as FVKESK. The CDR3 sequence is CASTGPTWRGGPLNEQFF.

This rearrangement joins TRBV7-9 to TRBJ2-7; the D call from TCRdb, TRBD1, cannot be confirmed without DNA. The CDR3 is 13 residues long. The germline CDR1 and CDR2 sequences are SEHNR and FQNEAQ (reference sequence). This CDR3 reads CASSPPGVHEQYF.

CDR3 residues: CAISGGEYNTEAFF. This chain uses TRBV10-3 with TRBJ1-1. Germline assignment: CDR1 ENHRY and CDR2 SYGVKD. The CDR3 length is 14 residues.